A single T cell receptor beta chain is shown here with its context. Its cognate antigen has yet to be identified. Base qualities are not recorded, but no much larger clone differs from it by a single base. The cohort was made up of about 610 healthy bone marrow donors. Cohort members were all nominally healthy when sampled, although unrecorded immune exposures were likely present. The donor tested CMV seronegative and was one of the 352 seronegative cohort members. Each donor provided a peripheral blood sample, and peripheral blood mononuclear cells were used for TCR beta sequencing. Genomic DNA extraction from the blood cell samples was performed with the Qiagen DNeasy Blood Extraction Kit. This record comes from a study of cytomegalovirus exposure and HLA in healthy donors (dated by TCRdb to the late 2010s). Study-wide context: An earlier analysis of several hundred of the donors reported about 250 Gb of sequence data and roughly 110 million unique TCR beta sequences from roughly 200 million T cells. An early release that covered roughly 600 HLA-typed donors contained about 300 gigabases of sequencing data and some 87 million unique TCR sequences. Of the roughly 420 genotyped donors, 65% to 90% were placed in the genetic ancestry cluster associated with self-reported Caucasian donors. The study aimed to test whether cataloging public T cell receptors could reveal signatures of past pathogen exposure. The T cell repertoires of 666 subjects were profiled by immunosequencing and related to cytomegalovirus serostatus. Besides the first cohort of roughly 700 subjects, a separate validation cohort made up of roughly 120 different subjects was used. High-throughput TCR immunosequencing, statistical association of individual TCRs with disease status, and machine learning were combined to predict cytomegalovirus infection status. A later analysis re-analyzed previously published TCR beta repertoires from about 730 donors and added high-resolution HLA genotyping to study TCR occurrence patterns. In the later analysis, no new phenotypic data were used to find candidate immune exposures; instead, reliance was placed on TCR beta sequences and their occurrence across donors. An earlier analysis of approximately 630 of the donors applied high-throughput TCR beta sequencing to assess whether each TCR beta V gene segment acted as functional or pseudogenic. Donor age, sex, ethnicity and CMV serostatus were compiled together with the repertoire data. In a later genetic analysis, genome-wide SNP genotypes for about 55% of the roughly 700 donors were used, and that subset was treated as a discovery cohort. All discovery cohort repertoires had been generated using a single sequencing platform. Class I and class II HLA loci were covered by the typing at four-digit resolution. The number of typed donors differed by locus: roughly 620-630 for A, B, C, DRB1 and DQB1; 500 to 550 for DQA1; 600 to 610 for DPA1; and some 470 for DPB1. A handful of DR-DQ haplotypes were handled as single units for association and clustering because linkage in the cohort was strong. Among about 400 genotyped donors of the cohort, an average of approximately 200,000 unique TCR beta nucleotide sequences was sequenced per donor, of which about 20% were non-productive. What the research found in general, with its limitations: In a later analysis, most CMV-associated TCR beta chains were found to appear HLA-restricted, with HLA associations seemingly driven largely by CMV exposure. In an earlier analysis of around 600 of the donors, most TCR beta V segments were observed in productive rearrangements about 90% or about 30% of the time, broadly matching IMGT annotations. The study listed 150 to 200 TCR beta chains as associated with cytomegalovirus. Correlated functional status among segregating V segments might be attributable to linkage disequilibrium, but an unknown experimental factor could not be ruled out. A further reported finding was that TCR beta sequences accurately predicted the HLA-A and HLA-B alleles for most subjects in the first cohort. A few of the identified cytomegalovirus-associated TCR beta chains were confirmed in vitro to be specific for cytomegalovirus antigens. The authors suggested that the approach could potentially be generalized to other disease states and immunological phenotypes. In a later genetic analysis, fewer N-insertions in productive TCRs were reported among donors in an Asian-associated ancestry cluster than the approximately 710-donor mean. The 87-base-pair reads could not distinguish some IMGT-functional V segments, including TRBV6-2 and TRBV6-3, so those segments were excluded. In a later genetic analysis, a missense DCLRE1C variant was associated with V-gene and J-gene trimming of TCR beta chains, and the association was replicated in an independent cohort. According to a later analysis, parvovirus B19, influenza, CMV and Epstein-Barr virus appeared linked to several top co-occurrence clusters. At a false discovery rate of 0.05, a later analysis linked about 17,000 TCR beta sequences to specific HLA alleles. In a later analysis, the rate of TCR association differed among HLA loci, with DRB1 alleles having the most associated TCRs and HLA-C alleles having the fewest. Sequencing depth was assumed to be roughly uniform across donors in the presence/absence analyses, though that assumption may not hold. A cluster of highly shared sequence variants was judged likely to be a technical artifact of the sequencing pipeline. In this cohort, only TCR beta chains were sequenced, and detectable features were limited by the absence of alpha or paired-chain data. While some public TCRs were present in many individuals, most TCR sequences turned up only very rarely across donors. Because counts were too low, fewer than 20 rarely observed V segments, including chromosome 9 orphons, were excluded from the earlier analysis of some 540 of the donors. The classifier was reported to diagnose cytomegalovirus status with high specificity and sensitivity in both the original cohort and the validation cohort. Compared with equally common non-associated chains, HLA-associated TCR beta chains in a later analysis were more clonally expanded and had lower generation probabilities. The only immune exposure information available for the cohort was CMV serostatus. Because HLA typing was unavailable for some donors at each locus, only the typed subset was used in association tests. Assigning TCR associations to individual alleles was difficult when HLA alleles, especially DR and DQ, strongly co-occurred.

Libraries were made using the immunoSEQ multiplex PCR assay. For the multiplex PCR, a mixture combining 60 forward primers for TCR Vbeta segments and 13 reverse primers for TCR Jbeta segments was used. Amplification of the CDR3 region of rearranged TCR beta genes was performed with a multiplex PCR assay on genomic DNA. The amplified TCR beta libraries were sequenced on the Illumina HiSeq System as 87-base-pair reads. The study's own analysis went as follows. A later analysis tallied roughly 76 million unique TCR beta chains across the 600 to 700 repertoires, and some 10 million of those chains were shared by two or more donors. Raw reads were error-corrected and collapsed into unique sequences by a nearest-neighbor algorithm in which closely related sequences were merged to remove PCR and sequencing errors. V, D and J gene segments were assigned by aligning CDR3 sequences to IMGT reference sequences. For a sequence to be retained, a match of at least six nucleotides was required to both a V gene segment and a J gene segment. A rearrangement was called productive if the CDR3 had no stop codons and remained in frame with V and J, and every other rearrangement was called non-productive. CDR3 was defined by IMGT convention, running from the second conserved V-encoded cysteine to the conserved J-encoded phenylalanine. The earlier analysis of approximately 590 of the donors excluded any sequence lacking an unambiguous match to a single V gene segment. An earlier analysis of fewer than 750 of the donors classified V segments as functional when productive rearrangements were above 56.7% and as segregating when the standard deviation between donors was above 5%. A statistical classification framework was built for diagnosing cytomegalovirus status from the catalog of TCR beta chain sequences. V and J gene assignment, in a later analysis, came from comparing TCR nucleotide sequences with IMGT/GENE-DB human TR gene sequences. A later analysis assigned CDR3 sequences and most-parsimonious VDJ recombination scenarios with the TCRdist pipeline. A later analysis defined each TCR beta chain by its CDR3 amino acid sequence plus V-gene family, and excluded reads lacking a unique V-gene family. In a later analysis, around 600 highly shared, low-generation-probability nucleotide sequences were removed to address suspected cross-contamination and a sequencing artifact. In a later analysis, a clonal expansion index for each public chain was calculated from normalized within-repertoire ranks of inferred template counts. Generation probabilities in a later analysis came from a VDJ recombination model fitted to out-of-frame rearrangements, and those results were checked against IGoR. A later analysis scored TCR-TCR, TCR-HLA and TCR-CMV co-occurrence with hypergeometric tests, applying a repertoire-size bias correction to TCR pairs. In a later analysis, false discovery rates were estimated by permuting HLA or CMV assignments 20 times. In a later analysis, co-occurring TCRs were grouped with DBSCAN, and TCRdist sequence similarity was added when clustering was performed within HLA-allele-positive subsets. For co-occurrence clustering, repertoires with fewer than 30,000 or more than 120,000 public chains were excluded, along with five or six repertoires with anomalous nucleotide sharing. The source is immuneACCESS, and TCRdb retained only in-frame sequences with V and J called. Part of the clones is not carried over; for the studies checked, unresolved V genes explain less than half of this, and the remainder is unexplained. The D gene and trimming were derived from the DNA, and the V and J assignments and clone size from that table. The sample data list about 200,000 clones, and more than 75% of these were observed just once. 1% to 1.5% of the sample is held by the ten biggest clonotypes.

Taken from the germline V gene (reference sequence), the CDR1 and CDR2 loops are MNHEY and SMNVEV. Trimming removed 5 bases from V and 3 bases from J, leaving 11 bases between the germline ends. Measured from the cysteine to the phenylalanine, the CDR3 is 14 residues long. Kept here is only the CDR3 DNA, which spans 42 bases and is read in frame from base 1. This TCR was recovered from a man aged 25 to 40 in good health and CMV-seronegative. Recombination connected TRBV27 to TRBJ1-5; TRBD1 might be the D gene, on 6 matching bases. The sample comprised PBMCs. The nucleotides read TGTGCCAGCAGTCTACAGGGAAACAATCAGCCCCAGCATTTT. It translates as CASSLQGNNQPQHF.